Presented here are 18 T cell receptor beta chains from one specimen sequenced in a study of identical twins. TCRdb passed the 5' RACE reads through MiXCR, listing each CDR3 protein once. The repertoire holds 520,000 or so distinct CDR3 sequences, with approximately 22% as singletons. The data were also submitted as part of a second study, on T cells expressing NK-cell markers.

Material for sequencing was CD4+ T cells sorted from blood. These TCRs come from a woman under 30 in good health.

The sample holds a few counts of this clonotype. The chain carries TRBV7-2 and TRBJ1-2; D not certain. CDR1 is SGHTA and CDR2 is FQGNSA in the germline V gene. Trimming stripped 5 bases from V and 0 bases from J, with 10 bases between. This CDR3 is 14 amino acids long. The CDR3 nucleotides are TGTGCCAGCAGCCCAACATCCACTAACTATGGCTACACCTTC. It specifies CASSPTSTNYGYTF.

This clonotype has just a few counts. The V gene is TRBV6-1, the J gene TRBJ2-1; 11 bases map to TRBD2. The CDR3 contains 16 residues. The V gene end was trimmed by 6 bases and the J gene end by 6 bases; junction bases not matched to a gene: 10. Germline assignment: CDR1 MNHNS and CDR2 SASEGT. CDR3 in DNA: TGTGCCAGCAGGGACCCGGCTAGCGGGGGGATCAATGAGCAGTTCTTC. Amino acids: CASRDPASGGINEQFF.

This clonotype was seen a handful of times. The rearrangement links TRBV5-1 to TRBJ1-1; the D is unclear. Germline CDR1 SGHRS, CDR2 YFSETQ. This CDR3 is built from 15 residues. Trimming removed 0 bases from V and 0 bases from J, with 9 bases in between. DNA of the CDR3: TGCGCCAGCAGCTTGGTGGAGGGCGTGAACACTGAAGCTTTCTTT. This encodes CASSLVEGVNTEAFF.

The rearrangement links TRBV6-1 to TRBJ2-7; a weak D match, TRBD1 (6 bases). With 5 bases removed from V and 4 bases from J, the gap between germline ends came to 15 bases. The germline CDR1 and CDR2 sequences are MNHNS and SASEGT. The CDR3 is 14 amino acids. CDR3 loop: CASSQFPDSYEQYF. The CDR3 nucleotides are TGTGCCAGCAGTCAATTTCCGGACAGTTACGAGCAGTACTTC.

The chain is built from TRBV10-3 and TRBJ2-7; 10 bases are a match to TRBD1. CDR1 is ENHRY, CDR2 SYGVKD, per germline. CDR3 size: 14 residues. V lost 3 bases and J lost 7; bases outside the gene matches: 6. In DNA form, the CDR3 reads TGTGCCATCAGTGACCTCGGACAGGGGGAAGAGCAGTACTTC. Protein: CAISDLGQGEEQYF.

This clonotype was seen repeatedly, ten times or more. This chain joins TRBV7-8 and TRBJ2-1, with TRBD2 identical over 12 bases. Germline loops: CDR1 SGHVS, CDR2 FQNEAQ. CDR3 length equals 15 residues. J was trimmed by 7 bases and V by 4 bases; bases with no gene match: 5. This CDR3 reads CASSSGLAGLNEQFF. DNA for the CDR3: TGTGCCAGCAGCTCCGGACTAGCGGGATTAAATGAGCAGTTCTTC.

This clonotype was counted ten times or more. The chain carries TRBV20-1 and TRBJ1-5; perhaps TRBD1 as D (5 bases). Trimming removed 5 bases from V and 2 bases from J, with 16 bases in between. The germline V gene has CDR1 DFQATT and CDR2 SNEGSKA (reference sequence). The CDR3 loop spans 15 amino acids. The CDR3 spells CSALGRTVGNQPQHF. CDR3 sequence (DNA): TGCAGTGCTTTGGGACGCACGGTGGGCAATCAGCCCCAGCATTTT.

This clonotype has a handful of counts. The chain carries TRBV7-2 and TRBJ2-6; the D is unclear. Germline values: CDR1 SGHTA, CDR2 FQGNSA. This CDR3 is 16 amino acids long. The germline V and J ends were trimmed by 5 bases and 1 base, with 12 bases remaining between them. The CDR3 DNA follows: TGTGCCAGCAGCCAAAGGCGTGTGTCTGGGGCCAACGTCCTGACTTTC. It codes for CASSQRRVSGANVLTF.

This clonotype showed up just a few times. The V call is TRBV10-3, the J call TRBJ2-2, with a tentative D call TRBD1 (5 bases). Germline V gene lookup returns CDR1 ENHRY and CDR2 SYGVKD. The CDR3 totals 15 residues. With 6 bases removed from V and 5 bases from J, the gap between germline ends came to 16 bases. This chain's CDR3 is CAIRAYGASTGELFF. The CDR3 DNA reads as TGTGCCATCAGAGCTTATGGGGCGTCTACCGGGGAGCTGTTTTTT.

This clonotype showed up just a few times. The gene calls are TRBV12-3 or TRBV12-4 and TRBJ2-2, with no clear D. The V and J ends lost 7 bases and 3 bases respectively, with 6 bases between them. The CDR3 runs to 12 residues. CDR3 sequence reads: CASKYHTGELFF. The CDR3 DNA follows: TGTGCCAGCAAGTACCACACCGGGGAGCTGTTTTTT.

The CDR3 spells CASSQTGISYEQYF. As DNA, the CDR3 is TGTGCCAGCAGCCAGACAGGGATCTCCTACGAGCAGTACTTC. The chain couples TRBV3-1 to TRBJ2-7; 7 bases are shared with TRBD1. V trimming: 3 bases; J trimming: 0 bases; junction bases outside the gene matches: 2. CDR1 is LGHDT and CDR2 is YNNKEL in the germline V gene (reference sequence). This CDR3 is built from 14 residues.

The chain links TRBV24-1 to TRBJ2-2; possible D gene TRBD2, 6 bases. The V gene lost 2 bases and the J gene lost 0 bases, with 9 bases spanning the gap. Per the germline V gene, CDR1 is KGHDR and CDR2 is SFDVKD. This CDR3 has 16 residues. The CDR3 loop is CATSDSAGTNTGELFF. CDR3 nucleotides: TGTGCCACCAGTGATTCGGCGGGAACGAACACCGGGGAGCTGTTTTTT.

V and J are TRBV7-2 and TRBJ1-1; TRBD1 is a possible D gene (6 bases). The V gene's germline CDR1 is SGHTA and CDR2 FQGNSA. The CDR3 sequence is 13 residues long. V was pared by 0 bases and J by 6 bases, with 8 bases between. The CDR3 region has the DNA TGTGCCAGCAGCTTAGCGACAGGCCCTGAAGCTTTCTTT. Protein: CASSLATGPEAFF.

As DNA, the CDR3 is TGTGCCAGCAGAGACAGGGCGGTCTACAATGAGCAGTTCTTC. It translates to CASRDRAVYNEQFF. The chain uses TRBV6-2 or TRBV6-3 and TRBJ2-1, with TRBD1 matching over 7 bases. Germline lookup yields CDR1 MNHEY and CDR2 SVGEGT. J gave up 3 bases and V 6 bases, and 5 bases lay outside the gene matches. This CDR3 has 14 amino acids.

J is TRBJ2-3 and V is TRBV4-2, with 7 bases identical to TRBD1. Germline assignment: CDR1 LGHNA and CDR2 YNFKEQ. The CDR3 is 15 residues long. V was clipped by 0 bases and J by 5 bases; unmatched bases: 5. CDR3 in amino acids: CASSQDSAGGDTQYF. CDR3 coding DNA: TGTGCCAGCAGCCAAGATTCAGCAGGGGGAGATACGCAGTATTTT.

A few counts support this clonotype. The V call is TRBV11-1, the J call TRBJ1-1; weak D call: TRBD1 (5 bases). The CDR3 spans 18 residues. The germline CDR1 and CDR2 sequences are SGHAT and FQDESV (reference sequence). V lost 1 base and J 1 base, leaving 19 bases between the germline ends. CDR3 DNA sequence: TGTGCCAGCAGCTTAGTTGGGGATCCGAGGGGAGCGAACACTGAAGCTTTCTTT. It is translated as CASSLVGDPRGANTEAFF.

In its sample, this clonotype was seen a few times. The genes are TRBV19 and TRBJ1-3; perhaps TRBD1 as D (5 bases). CDR1 and CDR2 from the germline V gene are LNHDA and SQIVND (reference sequence). V was pared by 4 bases and J by 0 bases, with 16 bases between. The CDR3 sequence is 17 residues long. CDR3 sequence: CASSTRGGTLSGNTIYF. CDR3 sequence (DNA): TGTGCCAGTAGTACCCGGGGCGGAACGCTCTCTGGAAACACCATATATTTT.

The chain combines TRBV20-1 with TRBJ2-7; TRBD2 matches 14 bases. The CDR3 length is 16 residues. Germline CDR1 DFQATT, CDR2 SNEGSKA (reference sequence). Trimming at V came to 6 bases and at J to 6 bases, leaving 13 bases not matched to a gene. The CDR3, as DNA: TGCAGTGCGGTCGGGACTAGCGGGAGAGATGGGCTCGAGCAGTACTTC. Translating gives CSAVGTSGRDGLEQYF.